This T cell receptor (beta chain) was captured in a study of cytomegalovirus exposure and HLA in healthy donors. The PCR used 60 Vbeta and 13 Jbeta primers. TCRdb keeps only in-frame clones here, not all; method: immunoSEQ multiplex PCR. The data show roughly 45,000 clones, and the top ten clones hold under 2%. Turning to this clone: The same CDR3 is also encoded by other DNA sequences in this sample.

Trimming pared 6 bases from V and 2 bases from J, leaving 5 bases between. Per germline, CDR1 MDHEN and CDR2 SYDVKM. The CDR3 has 11 amino acids. The chain combines TRBV28 with TRBJ2-7; no clear D. Sequencing was carried out using PBMCs. This receptor was obtained from a woman aged 25 to 39 in good health and CMV-seronegative. Here the CDR3 DNA reads TGTGCCAGCAGCCCTGCCTACGAGCAGTACTTC. Translation: CASSPAYEQYF.